This T cell receptor (beta chain) was identified in a study of blood T cell repertoires in COVID-19. Across the study: The samples span acute and convalescent COVID-19 from the United States, Italy and Spain. PBMCs, B-cell-depleted T cells, or T cells provided the cDNA or gDNA that made up the material.

Original processing notes: Cell counts per sample came from amplifying reference gene primers. Generated by immunoSEQ multiplex PCR, the TCRdb table keeps only in-frame clones and is missing some. The V and J calls and the clone size are those of that table, but D and trimming were determined from the DNA. The sample records about 250,000 clones, around 90% being singletons. This CDR3 contains 15 residues. The V segment lost 9 bases and the J segment 0 bases; nucleotides outside the gene matches: 7. Germline CDR1 ENHRY, CDR2 SYGVKD. The sequence derives from a woman aged 40 to 50 who had recovered from COVID-19. The rearrangement links TRBV10-3 to TRBJ2-2, with 7 bases matching TRBD1. Material for sequencing was peripheral blood. In nucleotides, the CDR3 is TGTGCCATTACTCAGGGACAGTCGAACACCGGGGAGCTGTTTTTT. It specifies CAITQGQSNTGELFF.